Listed below are T cell receptor beta chains from one sample, sequenced in a study of Ad26.COV2.S vaccination and SARS-CoV-2 variants. Sequencing was performed with immunoSEQ multiplex PCR; in TCRdb, only in-frame clones are kept and a portion is missing. The sample lists 300,000 to 500,000 clones, approximately 90% occurring once. The starting material was peripheral blood, obtained in a trial of Ad26.COV2.S vaccine versus placebo. Source of these receptors: a person between 18 and 60 years old who received the Ad26.COV2.S COVID-19 vaccine or a placebo. Each CDR3 is given with its conserved first and last residue. A D gene is named only where the DNA matches it firmly. Only some rows state a clone size, as once, few, many or a class for expanded clones.

>TRBV7-2|once|NA|TRBJ2-7
TGTGCCAGCAGCTTCAGTACTACAGGGATGTACGAGCAGTACTTC
CASSFSTTGMYEQYF
>TRBV11-3|NA|NA|TRBJ2-5
TGTGCCAGCAGCTTAGACGGCAGCCGCCAAGAGACCCAGTACTTC
CASSLDGSRQETQYF
>TRBV27|NA|NA|TRBJ2-2
TGTGCCAGCAGTCAGGCTCCGAACAGAGTAAACACCGGGGAGCTGTTTTTT
CASSQAPNRVNTGELFF
>TRBV25-1|NA|NA|TRBJ1-5
TGTGCCAGCAGTGAACGACAGAACAATCAGCCCCAGCATTTT
CASSERQNNQPQHF
>TRBV7-8|NA|NA|TRBJ1-5
TGTGCCAGCAGCTTAGGGGGGGCAAATCAGCCCCAGCATTTT
CASSLGGANQPQHF
>TRBV7-9|NA|TRBD1|TRBJ2-7
TGTGCCAGCAGCTTCCGGGACAGCGAGATTAACGAGCAGTACTTC
CASSFRDSEINEQYF
>TRBV6-6|NA|NA|TRBJ1-1
TGTGCCAGCAGTTGGAAGAGAGGGTTCACTGAAGCTTTCTTT
CASSWKRGFTEAFF
>TRBV6-2/TRBV6-3|NA|NA|TRBJ1-1
TGTGCCAGCAGTTACTCGTCAGGGTTGGGGAACACTGAAGCTTTCTTT
CASSYSSGLGNTEAFF
>TRBV7-6|NA|NA|TRBJ1-2
TGTGCCAGCAGCTTAGTGGCAGGGGACCCCTATGGCTACACCTTC
CASSLVAGDPYGYTF
>TRBV5-1|NA|TRBD1|TRBJ2-7
TGCGCCAGCAGCTCGGAGGGGACAGGGGCTGACGAGCAGTACTTC
CASSSEGTGADEQYF
>TRBV2|NA|NA|TRBJ1-1
TGTGCCAGTCAGGGTAATGAAGCTTTCTTT
CASQGNEAFF
>TRBV9|NA|NA|TRBJ1-2
TGTGCCAGCAGCGACCTACAGGCTTATGGCTACACCTTC
CASSDLQAYGYTF
>TRBV6-4|NA|NA|TRBJ2-3
TGTGCCAGCAGTGACGAGGGGGAAGATACGCAGTATTTT
CASSDEGEDTQYF
>TRBV10-3|NA|NA|TRBJ1-6
TGTGCCATCAGATCTGGGAGCTCCTATAATTCACCCCTCCACTTT
CAIRSGSSYNSPLHF
>TRBV2|NA|NA|TRBJ2-7
TGTGCCAGCAGGGACACCCGCTACGAGCAGTACTTC
CASRDTRYEQYF
>TRBV2|NA|NA|TRBJ2-4
TGTGCCAGCAGTTCGGACAGTCTAGCCAAAAACATTCAGTACTTC
CASSSDSLAKNIQYF
>TRBV10-3|NA|NA|TRBJ2-3
TGTGCCATCCGCACCAATGTCAATACGCAGTATTTT
CAIRTNVNTQYF
>TRBV18|NA|NA|TRBJ1-3
TGTGCCAGCTCACGTTCAGGGCTCTCTGGAAACACCATATATTTT
CASSRSGLSGNTIYF
>TRBV5-6|NA|TRBD2|TRBJ2-7
TGTGCCAGCAGCTTTGCACTAGCGGTTTTTCACGAGCAGTACTTC
CASSFALAVFHEQYF
>TRBV7-8|NA|NA|TRBJ2-5
TGTGCCAGCAGCTTATTCGAGACCCAGTACTTC
CASSLFETQYF
>TRBV5-4|NA|TRBD1|TRBJ2-2
TGTGCCAGCAGCTCCCTAGTGACAGGGGACACCGGGGAGCTGTTTTTT
CASSSLVTGDTGELFF
>TRBV5-1|NA|TRBD2|TRBJ2-1
TGCGCCAGCAGCCCCGGGGTTAGCGGGGGGGCCTACAATGAGCAGTTCTTC
CASSPGVSGGAYNEQFF
>TRBV15|NA|TRBD1|TRBJ1-1
TGTGCCACCAGCAGATACAGGGGGGCGAACACTGAAGCTTTCTTT
CATSRYRGANTEAFF
>TRBV3-1/TRBV3-2|NA|NA|TRBJ1-6
TGTGCCAGCAGCCAAGACTCTTCTAACGATAATTCACCCCTCCACTTT
CASSQDSSNDNSPLHF
>TRBV6-5|NA|NA|TRBJ1-5
TGTGCCAGCAGTTTAGCAAGCAATCAGCCCCAGCATTTT
CASSLASNQPQHF
>TRBV5-4|few|NA|TRBJ1-2
TGTGCCAGCAGCTTGGAGGAGAACCCGTATGGCTACACCTTC
CASSLEENPYGYTF
>TRBV6-5|NA|TRBD1|TRBJ1-6
TGTGCCAGCACCTTGACAGGGCCTAATTCACCCCTCCACTTT
CASTLTGPNSPLHF
>TRBV27|NA|NA|TRBJ1-5
TGTGCCAGCAGCTATACCTCGGCGGGTAATCAGCCCCAGCATTTT
CASSYTSAGNQPQHF
>TRBV19|NA|NA|TRBJ1-5
TGTGCCAGTAGTAGAGGCACAGATCAGCCCCAGCATTTT
CASSRGTDQPQHF
>TRBV6-1|NA|TRBD1|TRBJ1-2
TGTGCCAGCAGTGAGGGGACAGGGGGCTATGGCTACACCTTC
CASSEGTGGYGYTF
>TRBV2|NA|NA|TRBJ2-6
TGTGCCAGCATGGCGGCCTCTGGGGCCAACGTCCTGACTTTC
CASMAASGANVLTF
>TRBV28|NA|NA|TRBJ2-7
TGTGCCAGCAGTGGAAGGGGGGGGCCATACTCCTACGAGCAGTACTTC
CASSGRGGPYSYEQYF
>TRBV2|once|TRBD2|TRBJ2-3
TGTGCCAGCTCCACTAGCGGGGGGGCAGATACGCAGTATTTT
CASSTSGGADTQYF
>TRBV3-1/TRBV3-2|NA|NA|TRBJ1-1
TGTGCCAGCAGCAATCAGGTCCCAGGTGGGAACACTGAAGCTTTCTTT
CASSNQVPGGNTEAFF
>TRBV3-1/TRBV3-2|NA|TRBD2|TRBJ2-1
TGTGCCAGCAGCCAAACAACTAGCGGATCATACAATGAGCAGTTCTTC
CASSQTTSGSYNEQFF
>TRBV19|NA|TRBD1|TRBJ2-2
TGTGCCAGTAGCACGATGGTCCAGGGGGCTATCGCCGGGGAGCTGTTTTTT
CASSTMVQGAIAGELFF
>TRBV11-2|NA|TRBD2|TRBJ2-7
TGTGCCAGCAGCTTAGAGCTAGCGGGGGGTAGGGAGCAGTACTTC
CASSLELAGGREQYF
>TRBV5-5|NA|TRBD2|TRBJ2-3
TGTGCCAGCAGCTTGGCCAGGTGCGGGGGGCGCACAGATACGCAGTATTTT
CASSLARCGGRTDTQYF
>TRBV20-1|NA|NA|TRBJ1-1
TGCAGGGGGTCGATGAACACTGAAGCTTTCTTT
CRGSMNTEAFF
>TRBV25-1|NA|TRBD1|TRBJ2-2
TGTGCCAGCAGCTCCCCGGGACAGGGGGCTTGGGAGCTGTTTTTT
CASSSPGQGAWELFF
>TRBV25-1|NA|NA|TRBJ2-2
TGTGCCAGCAGTGAATATAGGGGGACCGGGACCGGGGAGCTGTTTTTT
CASSEYRGTGTGELFF
>TRBV6-4|NA|NA|TRBJ1-1
TGTGCCAGCAGTGAAGGGGCCAGGAATCCGAACACTGAAGCTTTCTTT
CASSEGARNPNTEAFF
>TRBV7-8|NA|NA|TRBJ2-3
TGTGCCAGCAGCCCAGTGAGTGCAGATACGCAGTATTTT
CASSPVSADTQYF
>TRBV10-1|NA|NA|TRBJ2-1
TGCGCCAGCAGTGAGGGTCGGGTGAGCGATGAGCAGTTCTTC
CASSEGRVSDEQFF
>TRBV5-1|NA|NA|TRBJ1-3
TGCGCCAGCAGCTTGGGCGGTCTCACCCCTGGAAACACCATATATTTT
CASSLGGLTPGNTIYF
>TRBV7-9|once|TRBD1|TRBJ2-5
TGTGCCAGCAGCTCCGGGACAGCCGAAGAGACCCAGTACTTC
CASSSGTAEETQYF
>TRBV6-2/TRBV6-3|NA|NA|TRBJ1-5
TGTGCCAGCAGTTCGCCGATGATAGGCAATCAGCCCCAGCATTTT
CASSSPMIGNQPQHF
>TRBV19|NA|NA|TRBJ2-7
TGTGCCAGTAGTATTTCTCCAACCTACGAGCAGTACTTC
CASSISPTYEQYF
>TRBV5-8|NA|NA|TRBJ1-4
TGTGCCAGCAGCTTGGTCGGCAGTACCAATGAAAAACTGTTTTTT
CASSLVGSTNEKLFF
>TRBV2|NA|NA|TRBJ2-3
TGTGCCAGCAGTGAAACGCAGGTTAGCACAGATACGCAGTATTTT
CASSETQVSTDTQYF
>TRBV5-6|NA|NA|TRBJ2-6
TGTGCCAGCAGCTTGGGTTTAGGGGGCTCTGGGGCCAACGTCCTGACTTTC
CASSLGLGGSGANVLTF
>TRBV19|NA|NA|TRBJ1-5
TGTGCCAGTAGTACAGGGTTTCAGCCCCAGCATTTT
CASSTGFQPQHF
>TRBV7-8|NA|TRBD1|TRBJ1-4
TGTGCCAGCAGCTTAAGCAGGGACAGGGGGGTGAATGAAAAACTGTTTTTT
CASSLSRDRGVNEKLFF
>TRBV4-3|NA|NA|TRBJ1-4
TGCGCCAGCAGCCAAGACATTGATGAAAAACTGTTTTTT
CASSQDIDEKLFF
>TRBV5-1|NA|NA|TRBJ1-5
TGCGCCAGCAGCTTGGAACCGGGACACCACAATCAGCCCCAGCATTTT
CASSLEPGHHNQPQHF
>TRBV19|NA|NA|TRBJ1-5
TGTGCCAGTAGTCCCGGACCCGAGGCCAGTCAGCCCCAGCATTTT
CASSPGPEASQPQHF
>TRBV2|NA|NA|TRBJ1-2
TGTGCCAGCAGTGAAGAGGGGCTTTTTGGCTACACCTTC
CASSEEGLFGYTF